A selection of T cell receptor beta chains follows, all from one sample in a study of response to subunit inactivated influenza vaccine. TCRdb ran MiXCR on the RT-PCR reads and lists one entry per CDR3 protein. The table records around 480,000 distinct CDR3 sequences, 16% of them present only once. Sequenced material: CD4+ T cells sorted from PBMCs, taken roughly 24 months after vaccination. The receptors derive from a man aged 45-69 years who received an inactivated influenza vaccine. Both conserved end residues are part of each CDR3. Each record gives: V gene, J gene, CDR3 length, CDR3 protein.

V gene: TRBV6-1
J gene: TRBJ2-3
CDR3 length: 17
CDR3 protein: CASSEWLTGKGADTQYF

V gene: TRBV24-1
J gene: TRBJ2-5
CDR3 length: 14
CDR3 protein: CATSDSSVQETQYF

V gene: TRBV4-3
J gene: TRBJ1-2
CDR3 length: 16
CDR3 protein: CASSQDSSLVGYGYTF

V gene: TRBV5-1
J gene: TRBJ1-1
CDR3 length: 13
CDR3 protein: CASSSQDNTEAFF

V gene: TRBV9
J gene: TRBJ1-5
CDR3 length: 15
CDR3 protein: CASSVDGRGNQPQHF

V gene: TRBV5-1
J gene: TRBJ2-3
CDR3 length: 15
CDR3 protein: CASSLQGGGADTQYF

V gene: TRBV24-1
J gene: TRBJ2-2
CDR3 length: 12
CDR3 protein: CATSLLGGELFF

V gene: TRBV5-1
J gene: TRBJ1-6
CDR3 length: 15
CDR3 protein: CASSLAQGARSPLHF

V gene: TRBV20-1
J gene: TRBJ2-3
CDR3 length: 15
CDR3 protein: CSAASGLAGGDTQYF

V gene: TRBV28
J gene: TRBJ2-1
CDR3 length: 18
CDR3 protein: CASSFKGLTSGRYNEQFF

V gene: TRBV5-1
J gene: TRBJ2-1
CDR3 length: 15
CDR3 protein: CASSLAASSGNEQFF

V gene: TRBV5-5
J gene: TRBJ1-5
CDR3 length: 15
CDR3 protein: CASSPSGGGDQPQHF

V gene: TRBV6-1
J gene: TRBJ2-3
CDR3 length: 14
CDR3 protein: CASSDSGGRNTQYF

V gene: TRBV3-1
J gene: TRBJ1-1
CDR3 length: 14
CDR3 protein: CASSRGQRSYEAFF

V gene: TRBV29-1
J gene: TRBJ2-1
CDR3 length: 15
CDR3 protein: CSVTGPSGAYNEQFF

V gene: TRBV5-1
J gene: TRBJ1-1
CDR3 length: 15
CDR3 protein: CASSLVQGRTTEAFF

V gene: TRBV24-1
J gene: TRBJ2-5
CDR3 length: 15
CDR3 protein: CATSDLGQGKETQYF

V gene: TRBV11-2
J gene: TRBJ1-6
CDR3 length: 14
CDR3 protein: CASSLEPEESPLHF

V gene: TRBV7-7
J gene: TRBJ2-3
CDR3 length: 13
CDR3 protein: CASSLSMTDTQYF

V gene: TRBV7-2
J gene: TRBJ1-1
CDR3 length: 13
CDR3 protein: CAGRKGAGGEAFF